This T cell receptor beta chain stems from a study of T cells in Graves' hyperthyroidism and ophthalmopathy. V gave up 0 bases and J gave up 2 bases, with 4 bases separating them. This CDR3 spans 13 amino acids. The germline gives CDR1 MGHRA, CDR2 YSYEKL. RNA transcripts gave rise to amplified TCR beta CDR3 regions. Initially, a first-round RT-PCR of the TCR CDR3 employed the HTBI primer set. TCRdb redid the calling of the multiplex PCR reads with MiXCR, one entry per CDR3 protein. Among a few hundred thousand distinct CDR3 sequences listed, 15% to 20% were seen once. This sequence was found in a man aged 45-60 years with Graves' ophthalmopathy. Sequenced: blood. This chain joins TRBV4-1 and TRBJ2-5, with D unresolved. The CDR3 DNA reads TGCGCCAGCAGCCAAGACCAGCAAGAGACCCAGTACTTC. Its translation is CASSQDQQETQYF.